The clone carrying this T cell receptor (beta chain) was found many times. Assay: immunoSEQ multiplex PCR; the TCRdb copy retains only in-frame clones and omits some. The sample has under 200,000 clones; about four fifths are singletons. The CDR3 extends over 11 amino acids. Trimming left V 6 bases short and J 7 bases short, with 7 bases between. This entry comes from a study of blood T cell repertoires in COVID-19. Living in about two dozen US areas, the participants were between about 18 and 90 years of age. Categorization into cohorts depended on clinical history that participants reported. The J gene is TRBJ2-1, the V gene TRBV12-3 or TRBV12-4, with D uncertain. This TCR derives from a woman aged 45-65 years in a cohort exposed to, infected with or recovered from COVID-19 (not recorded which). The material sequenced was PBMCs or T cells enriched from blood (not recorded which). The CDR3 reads CASSLLNEQFF. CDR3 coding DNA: TGTGCCAGCAGCCTCTTAAATGAGCAGTTCTTC.